The clone carrying this T cell receptor beta chain was picked up one time. The CDR3 has 16 amino acids. CDR1 is LNHDA, CDR2 SQIVND, per germline (reference sequence). J lost 1 base, V lost 10 bases, and 15 bases had no gene match. Here immunoSEQ multiplex PCR was the method, and the copy in TCRdb shows in-frame clones only, minus some. Of 12,000 or so clones detected, under 95% appear once; the ten largest clones hold approximately 9.1%. This entry is derived from a study of technical replicates of blood from a handful of donors. This TCR was recovered from a human donor in good health. Material: PBMCs. V gene TRBV19 combines with J gene TRBJ2-5, with TRBD1 matching 7 bases. The CDR3 DNA is TGTGCCACCCCCTGGGGCAGGGGGAAATCCCAAGAGACCCAGTACTTC. Encoded protein: CATPWGRGKSQETQYF.